This TCR beta chain was sequenced for a study of blood T cells in healthy people across ages. This clonotype was detected only once. Its cognate antigen is unknown. General study points: What prevented conclusive comparison of naive and antigen-experienced cells was that PBMCs were unsorted.

Combining a sample-barcoded 5' primer with a J-beta primer mix, a second PCR ran for 7 to 11 cycles. TCRdb re-called the 5' RACE reads through MiXCR, storing one row per CDR3 protein. The sample lists around 1.1 million distinct CDR3 sequences, under 40% occurring once. The CDR3 runs 15 residues. CDR1 and CDR2 (germline): SEHNR, FQNEAQ (reference sequence). Deletions cut 5 bases from V and 8 bases from J, with 21 bases between. Sequenced material: blood. The gene calls are TRBV7-9 and TRBJ1-2; no firm D call. This receptor was taken from a man between 18 and 29 years old in good health. The CDR3 here is CASSPIEEGFGGYTF. DNA of the CDR3: TGTGCCAGCAGCCCTATAGAGGAGGGTTTCGGAGGCTACACCTTC.